Included here is one TCR beta chain sequence, with context. The assay was immunoSEQ multiplex PCR, and TCRdb's table has in-frame clones only and misses some. The sample records around 130,000 clones, roughly 89% being singletons. The germline V gene has CDR1 MNHEY and CDR2 SMNVEV (reference sequence). The CDR3 spans 15 residues. Trimming took 5 bases from V and 8 from J, leaving 16 bases between them. This specimen comes from a study of control samples from healthy donors and cancer patients. The receptor was derived from a man aged 25 to 40 in good health. The chain employs TRBV27 and TRBJ1-6, with a tentative D call TRBD1 (5 bases). The sample taken for sequencing was blood. The DNA of the CDR3 is TGTGCCAGCAGTCGGGGACCGCTGGGGGATTCACCCCTCCACTTT. It specifies CASSRGPLGDSPLHF.